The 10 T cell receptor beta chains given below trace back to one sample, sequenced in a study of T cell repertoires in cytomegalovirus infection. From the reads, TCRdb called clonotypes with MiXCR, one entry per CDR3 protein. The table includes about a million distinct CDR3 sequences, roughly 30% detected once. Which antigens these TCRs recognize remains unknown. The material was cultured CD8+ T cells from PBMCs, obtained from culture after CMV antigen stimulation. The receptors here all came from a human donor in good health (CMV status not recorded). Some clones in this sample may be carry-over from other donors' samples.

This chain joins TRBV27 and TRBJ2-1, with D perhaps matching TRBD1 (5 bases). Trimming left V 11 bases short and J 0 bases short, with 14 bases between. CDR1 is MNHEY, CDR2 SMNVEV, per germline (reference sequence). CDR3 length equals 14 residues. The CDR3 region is CACSRGSSYNEQFF. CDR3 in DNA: TGTGCCTGCTCTAGGGGCAGCTCCTACAATGAGCAGTTCTTC.

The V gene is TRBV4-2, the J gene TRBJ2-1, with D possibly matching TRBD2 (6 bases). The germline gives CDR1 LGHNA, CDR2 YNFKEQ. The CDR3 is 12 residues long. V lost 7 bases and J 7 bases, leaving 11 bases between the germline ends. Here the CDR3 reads CASKDYSNEQFF. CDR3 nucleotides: TGTGCCAGCAAGGACTACTCGAATGAGCAGTTCTTC.

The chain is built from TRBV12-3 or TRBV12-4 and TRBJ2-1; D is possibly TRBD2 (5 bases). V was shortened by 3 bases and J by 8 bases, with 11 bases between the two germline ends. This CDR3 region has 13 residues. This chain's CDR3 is CASSFRGQDEQFF. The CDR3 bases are TGTGCCAGCAGTTTCCGAGGGCAGGATGAGCAGTTCTTC.

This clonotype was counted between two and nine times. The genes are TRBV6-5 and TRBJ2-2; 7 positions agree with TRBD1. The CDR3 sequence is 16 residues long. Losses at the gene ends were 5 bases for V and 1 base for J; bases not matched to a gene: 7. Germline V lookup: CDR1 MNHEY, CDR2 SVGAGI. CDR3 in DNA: TGTGCCAGCAGTCCGACAGGGCGAAAGAACACCGGGGAGCTGTTTTTT. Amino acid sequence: CASSPTGRKNTGELFF.

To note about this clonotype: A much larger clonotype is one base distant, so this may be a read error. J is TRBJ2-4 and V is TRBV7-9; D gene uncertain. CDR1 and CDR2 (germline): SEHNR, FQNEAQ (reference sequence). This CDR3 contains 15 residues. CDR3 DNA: TGTGTCAGCAGCTTAGATGGGGAAGCCAAAAACATTCAGTACTTC. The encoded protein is CVSSLDGEAKNIQYF.

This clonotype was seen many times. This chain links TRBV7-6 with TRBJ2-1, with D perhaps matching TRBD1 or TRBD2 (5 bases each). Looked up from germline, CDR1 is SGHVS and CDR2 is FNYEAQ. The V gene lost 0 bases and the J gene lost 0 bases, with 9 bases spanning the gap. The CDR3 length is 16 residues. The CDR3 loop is CASSLAGTGSYNEQFF. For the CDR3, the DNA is TGTGCCAGCAGCTTAGCGGGGACGGGCTCCTACAATGAGCAGTTCTTC.

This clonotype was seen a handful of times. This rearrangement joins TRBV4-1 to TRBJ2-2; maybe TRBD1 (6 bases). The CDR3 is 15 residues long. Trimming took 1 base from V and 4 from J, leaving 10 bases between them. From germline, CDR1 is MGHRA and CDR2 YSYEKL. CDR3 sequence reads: CASSQVGTSTGELFF. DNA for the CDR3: TGCGCCAGCAGCCAAGTAGGGACATCCACCGGGGAGCTGTTTTTT.

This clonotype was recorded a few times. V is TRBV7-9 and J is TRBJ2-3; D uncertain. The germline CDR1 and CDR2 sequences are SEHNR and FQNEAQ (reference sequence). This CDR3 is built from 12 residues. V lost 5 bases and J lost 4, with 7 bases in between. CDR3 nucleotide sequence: TGTGCCAGCAGCCTACAGTCAGATACGCAGTATTTT. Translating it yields CASSLQSDTQYF.

The CDR3 DNA reads as TGTGCCACCAGCAGAGATCAATTTGACTCGGGGGGTGGCTACACCTTC. Its translation is CATSRDQFDSGGGYTF. The rearrangement links TRBV15 to TRBJ1-2, with TRBD1 as a possible D gene (5 bases). This CDR3 spans 16 amino acids. Germline loops: CDR1 LNHNV, CDR2 YYDKDF (reference sequence). Trimming cost V 0 bases and J 7 bases, with 18 bases left between them.

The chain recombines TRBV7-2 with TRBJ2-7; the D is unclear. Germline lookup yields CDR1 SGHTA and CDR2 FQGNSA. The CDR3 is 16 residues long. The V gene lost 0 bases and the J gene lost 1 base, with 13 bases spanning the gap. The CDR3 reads CASSLALTAPSYEQYF. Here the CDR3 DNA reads TGTGCCAGCAGCTTAGCCCTAACAGCACCATCCTACGAGCAGTACTTC.